One sample yielded the 14 T cell receptor beta chains listed below, sequenced in a study of PD-L1 blockade in urothelial cancer. Here immunoSEQ multiplex PCR was the method, and the copy in TCRdb shows in-frame clones only, minus some. Of about 43,000 clones in the sample, roughly 91% are singletons; the top ten hold 13% to 15%. This specimen consisted of PBMCs, obtained around atezolizumab (anti-PD-L1) treatment. The receptors originated from a woman aged 60 to 75 with urothelial cancer.

The chain joins TRBV14 to TRBJ1-6; D possibly corresponds to TRBD1 (6 bases). The V and J ends lost 2 bases and 1 base respectively, with 12 bases between them. The CDR3 has 17 amino acids. Germline values: CDR1 SGHDN, CDR2 FVKESK. CDR3 DNA: TGTGCCAGCAGCCAACTTCAGGGGTGGTCCTATAATTCACCCCTCCACTTT. Translation gives CASSQLQGWSYNSPLHF.

The gene calls are TRBV27 and TRBJ2-5; 7 nucleotides agree with TRBD2. V lost 6 bases, J lost 1 base, and 11 bases stayed unmatched. The CDR3 consists of 16 residues. The germline V gene encodes CDR1 MNHEY and CDR2 SMNVEV (reference sequence). CDR3 DNA sequence: TGTGCCAGCAGGATTTTTGGGTGGGGGGGCCAAGAGACCCAGTACTTC. It translates to CASRIFGWGGQETQYF.

This clone occurred a few times. J is TRBJ2-1 and V is TRBV11-2; 8 nucleotides match TRBD2. Trimming cost V 5 bases and J 8 bases; bases outside gene matches: 14. The germline V gene encodes CDR1 SGHAT and CDR2 FQNNGV. The CDR3 runs to 16 residues. CDR3 in amino acids: CASSTRAGALYYEQFF. The CDR3 nucleotides read TGTGCCAGCAGCACGCGAGCGGGAGCCCTTTATTATGAGCAGTTCTTC.

The rearrangement links TRBV7-2 to TRBJ2-7, with 7 nucleotides matching TRBD2. The CDR3 is 16 residues long. V lost 1 base and J lost 0; bases outside the gene matches: 6. Germline V gene lookup returns CDR1 SGHTA and CDR2 FQGNSA. The CDR3 DNA reads TGTGCCAGCAGCTTAGGTACCGGGGGGACCTCCTACGAGCAGTACTTC. Residues: CASSLGTGGTSYEQYF.

This clone was seen only a few times. The rearrangement uses TRBV6-5 and TRBJ1-5, with D perhaps matching TRBD1 (5 bases). V gave up 8 bases and J gave up 1 base, with 12 bases separating them. Germline-derived CDR1 and CDR2 are MNHEY and SVGAGI. CDR3 size: 14 residues. The CDR3, as DNA: TGTGCCAGCGGGGCCCTACGAAGCAATCAGCCCCAGCATTTT. It codes for CASGALRSNQPQHF.

The chain couples TRBV5-1 to TRBJ1-3, with unresolved D. The length of the CDR3 is 14 residues. V lost 0 bases, J lost 1 base, and 5 bases lay in between. CDR1 is SGHRS and CDR2 is YFSETQ in the germline V gene. CDR3 protein: CASSLDLSGNTIYF. The CDR3 DNA reads TGCGCCAGCAGCTTGGATCTGTCTGGAAACACCATATATTTT.

This sequence joins TRBV5-4 and TRBJ2-7; possible D gene TRBD1, 5 bases. The CDR3 contains 13 residues. Germline-derived CDR1 and CDR2 are SGHNT and YYREEE (reference sequence). Between the trimmed V and J ends, which lost 0 bases and 6 bases, there was a span of 10 bases. This CDR3 reads CASSLDGGAEQYF. The CDR3 DNA reads as TGTGCCAGCAGCTTGGATGGTGGGGCCGAGCAGTACTTC. The full variable domain, its missing parts supplied by reference TRBV5-4 and TRBJ2-7, is ETGVTQSPTHLIKTRGQQVTLRCSSQSGHNTVSWYQQALGQGPQFIFQYYREEENGRGNFPPRFSGLQFPNYSSELNVNALELDDSALYLCASSLDGGAEQYFGPGTRLTVT.

This chain joins TRBV2 and TRBJ1-5; no clear D. This CDR3 has 11 residues. V shed 5 bases and J shed 5 bases, with 4 bases lying between them. CDR1 and CDR2 from the germline V gene are SNHLY and FYNNEI. The CDR3 is CASSTDQPQHF. Here the CDR3 DNA reads TGTGCCAGCAGTACAGATCAGCCCCAGCATTTT. The full variable domain, rest sourced from reference TRBV2 and TRBJ1-5, is EPEVTQTPSHQVTQMGQEVILRCVPISNHLYFYWYRQILGQKVEFLVSFYNNEISEKSEIFDDQFSVERPDGSNFTLKIRSTKLEDSAMYFCASSTDQPQHFGDGTRLSIL.

This rearrangement joins TRBV6-6 to TRBJ1-5, with 9 bases fitting TRBD1. Germline V gives CDR1 MNHNY, CDR2 SVGAGI (reference sequence). There are 15 residues in the CDR3. Germline trimming cut 6 bases from V and 4 bases from J; bases unmatched to any gene: 7. The CDR3 region is CASSGGDRDNQPQHF. For the CDR3, the DNA is TGTGCCAGCAGCGGAGGGGACAGGGATAATCAGCCCCAGCATTTT.

This chain links TRBV28 with TRBJ2-1; D unresolved. With 5 bases removed from V and 6 bases from J, the gap between germline ends came to 11 bases. The CDR3 sequence is 13 residues long. CDR1 is MDHEN, CDR2 SYDVKM, per germline. CDR3 loop: CASSPPSRNEQFF. The CDR3 DNA follows: TGTGCCAGCAGTCCCCCCTCGCGCAATGAGCAGTTCTTC.

This chain joins TRBV27 and TRBJ1-3, with unresolved D. Germline lookup yields CDR1 MNHEY and CDR2 SMNVEV (reference sequence). This CDR3 has 15 amino acids. Deletions cut 6 bases from V and 3 bases from J, with 15 bases between. This CDR3 is CASSLTGFSGNTIYF. In DNA, the CDR3 is TGTGCCAGCAGCCTGACGGGTTTTAGTGGAAACACCATATATTTT.

The chain is built from TRBV5-5 and TRBJ1-3, with D perhaps matching TRBD1 (6 bases). The germline V gene has CDR1 SGHKS and CDR2 YYEKEE (reference sequence). The length of the CDR3 is 17 residues. Trimming removed 1 base at V and 0 bases at J, with 14 bases between. The CDR3 here is CASSLHGQIGSGNTIYF. DNA of the CDR3: TGTGCCAGCAGCTTGCATGGACAGATAGGCTCTGGAAACACCATATATTTT.

This rearrangement joins TRBV5-3 to TRBJ1-5, with D maybe TRBD1 (6 bases). TRBV5-3 is labeled an ORF, and its function is uncertain. CDR3 length: 14 residues. Trimming shortened V by 1 base and J by 6 bases, and 11 bases separated the two germline ends. This CDR3 is CARSLQTGSQPQHF. The CDR3 nucleotides read TGTGCCAGAAGCTTGCAAACAGGGAGTCAGCCCCAGCATTTT.

This sequence joins TRBV4-1 and TRBJ1-5; D ambiguous. Trimming shortened V by 0 bases and J by 0 bases, and 12 bases separated the two germline ends. The CDR3 consists of 17 residues. Germline-derived CDR1 and CDR2 are MGHRA and YSYEKL. The CDR3, as DNA: TGCGCCAGCAGCCAAGATAGGAGGGCTGGTAGCAATCAGCCCCAGCATTTT. Protein product: CASSQDRRAGSNQPQHF.